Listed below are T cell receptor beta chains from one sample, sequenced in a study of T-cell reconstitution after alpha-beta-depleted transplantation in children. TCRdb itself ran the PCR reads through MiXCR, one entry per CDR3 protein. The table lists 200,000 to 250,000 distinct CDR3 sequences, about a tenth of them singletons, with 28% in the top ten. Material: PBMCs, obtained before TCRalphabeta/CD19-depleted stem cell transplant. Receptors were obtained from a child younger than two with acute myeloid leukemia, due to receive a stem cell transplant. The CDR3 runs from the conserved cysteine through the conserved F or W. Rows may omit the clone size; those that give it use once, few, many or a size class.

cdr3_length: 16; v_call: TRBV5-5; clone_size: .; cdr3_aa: CASSGRLAASTDTQYF
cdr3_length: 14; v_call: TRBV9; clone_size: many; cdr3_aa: CASSVGWGNTEAFF
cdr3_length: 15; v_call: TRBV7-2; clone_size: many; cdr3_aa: CASSLAVRGFNEQYF
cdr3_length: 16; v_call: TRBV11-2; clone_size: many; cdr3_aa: CASSLVLRVGTDTQYF
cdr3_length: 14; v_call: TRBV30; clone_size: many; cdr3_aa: CAWIGDSSYNEQFF
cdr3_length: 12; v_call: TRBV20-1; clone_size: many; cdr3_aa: CSARDLGTGLTF
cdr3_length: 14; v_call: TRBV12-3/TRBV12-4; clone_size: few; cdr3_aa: CASSLRPMNNEQFF
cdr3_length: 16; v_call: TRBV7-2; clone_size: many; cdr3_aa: CASSLLDRGINQPQHF
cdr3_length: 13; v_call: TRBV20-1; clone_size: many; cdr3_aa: CSARRQGNQPQHF
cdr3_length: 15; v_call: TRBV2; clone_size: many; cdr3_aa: CASSDIDRENYEQYF
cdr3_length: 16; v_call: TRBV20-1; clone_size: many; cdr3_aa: CSASLTSHLSTDTQYF
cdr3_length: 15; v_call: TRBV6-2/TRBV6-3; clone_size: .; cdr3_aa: CASTPLGGRTDTQYF
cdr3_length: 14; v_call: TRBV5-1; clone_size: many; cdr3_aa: CASSLQGADQPQHF
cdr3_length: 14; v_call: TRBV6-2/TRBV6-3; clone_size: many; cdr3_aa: CASSYSMRRGELFF
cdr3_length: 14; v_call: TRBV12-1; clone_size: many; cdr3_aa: CASSFWGKNTEAFF
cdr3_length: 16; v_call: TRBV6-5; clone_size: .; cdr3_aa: CASSRGTGVGNTEAFF